This TCR beta chain was documented in a study of blood T cell repertoires in COVID-19. Germline loops: CDR1 LNHDA, CDR2 SQIVND (reference sequence). CDR3 length: 15 amino acids. V lost 4 bases, J lost 1 base, and 6 bases stayed unmatched. Sequencing was performed with immunoSEQ multiplex PCR; in TCRdb, only in-frame clones are kept and a portion is missing. Found here are approximately 70,000 clones, approximately 80% of them singletons; the top ten hold around 0.83%. This clonotype was obtained from a woman in her seventies with acute or convalescent COVID-19. This chain uses TRBV19 with TRBJ1-1; 7 bases agree with TRBD1. Sequencing used peripheral blood. The CDR3 nucleotides are TGTGCCAGTAGTAGAGGGGGCCGTAGGAACACTGAAGCTTTCTTT. It translates to CASSRGGRRNTEAFF. The whole variable domain, filled in from reference TRBV19 and TRBJ1-1, reads DGGITQSPKYLFRKEGQNVTLSCEQNLNHDAMYWYRQDPGQGLRLIYYSQIVNDFQKGDIAEGYSVSREKKESFPLTVTSAQKNPTAFYLCASSRGGRRNTEAFFGQGTRLTVV.